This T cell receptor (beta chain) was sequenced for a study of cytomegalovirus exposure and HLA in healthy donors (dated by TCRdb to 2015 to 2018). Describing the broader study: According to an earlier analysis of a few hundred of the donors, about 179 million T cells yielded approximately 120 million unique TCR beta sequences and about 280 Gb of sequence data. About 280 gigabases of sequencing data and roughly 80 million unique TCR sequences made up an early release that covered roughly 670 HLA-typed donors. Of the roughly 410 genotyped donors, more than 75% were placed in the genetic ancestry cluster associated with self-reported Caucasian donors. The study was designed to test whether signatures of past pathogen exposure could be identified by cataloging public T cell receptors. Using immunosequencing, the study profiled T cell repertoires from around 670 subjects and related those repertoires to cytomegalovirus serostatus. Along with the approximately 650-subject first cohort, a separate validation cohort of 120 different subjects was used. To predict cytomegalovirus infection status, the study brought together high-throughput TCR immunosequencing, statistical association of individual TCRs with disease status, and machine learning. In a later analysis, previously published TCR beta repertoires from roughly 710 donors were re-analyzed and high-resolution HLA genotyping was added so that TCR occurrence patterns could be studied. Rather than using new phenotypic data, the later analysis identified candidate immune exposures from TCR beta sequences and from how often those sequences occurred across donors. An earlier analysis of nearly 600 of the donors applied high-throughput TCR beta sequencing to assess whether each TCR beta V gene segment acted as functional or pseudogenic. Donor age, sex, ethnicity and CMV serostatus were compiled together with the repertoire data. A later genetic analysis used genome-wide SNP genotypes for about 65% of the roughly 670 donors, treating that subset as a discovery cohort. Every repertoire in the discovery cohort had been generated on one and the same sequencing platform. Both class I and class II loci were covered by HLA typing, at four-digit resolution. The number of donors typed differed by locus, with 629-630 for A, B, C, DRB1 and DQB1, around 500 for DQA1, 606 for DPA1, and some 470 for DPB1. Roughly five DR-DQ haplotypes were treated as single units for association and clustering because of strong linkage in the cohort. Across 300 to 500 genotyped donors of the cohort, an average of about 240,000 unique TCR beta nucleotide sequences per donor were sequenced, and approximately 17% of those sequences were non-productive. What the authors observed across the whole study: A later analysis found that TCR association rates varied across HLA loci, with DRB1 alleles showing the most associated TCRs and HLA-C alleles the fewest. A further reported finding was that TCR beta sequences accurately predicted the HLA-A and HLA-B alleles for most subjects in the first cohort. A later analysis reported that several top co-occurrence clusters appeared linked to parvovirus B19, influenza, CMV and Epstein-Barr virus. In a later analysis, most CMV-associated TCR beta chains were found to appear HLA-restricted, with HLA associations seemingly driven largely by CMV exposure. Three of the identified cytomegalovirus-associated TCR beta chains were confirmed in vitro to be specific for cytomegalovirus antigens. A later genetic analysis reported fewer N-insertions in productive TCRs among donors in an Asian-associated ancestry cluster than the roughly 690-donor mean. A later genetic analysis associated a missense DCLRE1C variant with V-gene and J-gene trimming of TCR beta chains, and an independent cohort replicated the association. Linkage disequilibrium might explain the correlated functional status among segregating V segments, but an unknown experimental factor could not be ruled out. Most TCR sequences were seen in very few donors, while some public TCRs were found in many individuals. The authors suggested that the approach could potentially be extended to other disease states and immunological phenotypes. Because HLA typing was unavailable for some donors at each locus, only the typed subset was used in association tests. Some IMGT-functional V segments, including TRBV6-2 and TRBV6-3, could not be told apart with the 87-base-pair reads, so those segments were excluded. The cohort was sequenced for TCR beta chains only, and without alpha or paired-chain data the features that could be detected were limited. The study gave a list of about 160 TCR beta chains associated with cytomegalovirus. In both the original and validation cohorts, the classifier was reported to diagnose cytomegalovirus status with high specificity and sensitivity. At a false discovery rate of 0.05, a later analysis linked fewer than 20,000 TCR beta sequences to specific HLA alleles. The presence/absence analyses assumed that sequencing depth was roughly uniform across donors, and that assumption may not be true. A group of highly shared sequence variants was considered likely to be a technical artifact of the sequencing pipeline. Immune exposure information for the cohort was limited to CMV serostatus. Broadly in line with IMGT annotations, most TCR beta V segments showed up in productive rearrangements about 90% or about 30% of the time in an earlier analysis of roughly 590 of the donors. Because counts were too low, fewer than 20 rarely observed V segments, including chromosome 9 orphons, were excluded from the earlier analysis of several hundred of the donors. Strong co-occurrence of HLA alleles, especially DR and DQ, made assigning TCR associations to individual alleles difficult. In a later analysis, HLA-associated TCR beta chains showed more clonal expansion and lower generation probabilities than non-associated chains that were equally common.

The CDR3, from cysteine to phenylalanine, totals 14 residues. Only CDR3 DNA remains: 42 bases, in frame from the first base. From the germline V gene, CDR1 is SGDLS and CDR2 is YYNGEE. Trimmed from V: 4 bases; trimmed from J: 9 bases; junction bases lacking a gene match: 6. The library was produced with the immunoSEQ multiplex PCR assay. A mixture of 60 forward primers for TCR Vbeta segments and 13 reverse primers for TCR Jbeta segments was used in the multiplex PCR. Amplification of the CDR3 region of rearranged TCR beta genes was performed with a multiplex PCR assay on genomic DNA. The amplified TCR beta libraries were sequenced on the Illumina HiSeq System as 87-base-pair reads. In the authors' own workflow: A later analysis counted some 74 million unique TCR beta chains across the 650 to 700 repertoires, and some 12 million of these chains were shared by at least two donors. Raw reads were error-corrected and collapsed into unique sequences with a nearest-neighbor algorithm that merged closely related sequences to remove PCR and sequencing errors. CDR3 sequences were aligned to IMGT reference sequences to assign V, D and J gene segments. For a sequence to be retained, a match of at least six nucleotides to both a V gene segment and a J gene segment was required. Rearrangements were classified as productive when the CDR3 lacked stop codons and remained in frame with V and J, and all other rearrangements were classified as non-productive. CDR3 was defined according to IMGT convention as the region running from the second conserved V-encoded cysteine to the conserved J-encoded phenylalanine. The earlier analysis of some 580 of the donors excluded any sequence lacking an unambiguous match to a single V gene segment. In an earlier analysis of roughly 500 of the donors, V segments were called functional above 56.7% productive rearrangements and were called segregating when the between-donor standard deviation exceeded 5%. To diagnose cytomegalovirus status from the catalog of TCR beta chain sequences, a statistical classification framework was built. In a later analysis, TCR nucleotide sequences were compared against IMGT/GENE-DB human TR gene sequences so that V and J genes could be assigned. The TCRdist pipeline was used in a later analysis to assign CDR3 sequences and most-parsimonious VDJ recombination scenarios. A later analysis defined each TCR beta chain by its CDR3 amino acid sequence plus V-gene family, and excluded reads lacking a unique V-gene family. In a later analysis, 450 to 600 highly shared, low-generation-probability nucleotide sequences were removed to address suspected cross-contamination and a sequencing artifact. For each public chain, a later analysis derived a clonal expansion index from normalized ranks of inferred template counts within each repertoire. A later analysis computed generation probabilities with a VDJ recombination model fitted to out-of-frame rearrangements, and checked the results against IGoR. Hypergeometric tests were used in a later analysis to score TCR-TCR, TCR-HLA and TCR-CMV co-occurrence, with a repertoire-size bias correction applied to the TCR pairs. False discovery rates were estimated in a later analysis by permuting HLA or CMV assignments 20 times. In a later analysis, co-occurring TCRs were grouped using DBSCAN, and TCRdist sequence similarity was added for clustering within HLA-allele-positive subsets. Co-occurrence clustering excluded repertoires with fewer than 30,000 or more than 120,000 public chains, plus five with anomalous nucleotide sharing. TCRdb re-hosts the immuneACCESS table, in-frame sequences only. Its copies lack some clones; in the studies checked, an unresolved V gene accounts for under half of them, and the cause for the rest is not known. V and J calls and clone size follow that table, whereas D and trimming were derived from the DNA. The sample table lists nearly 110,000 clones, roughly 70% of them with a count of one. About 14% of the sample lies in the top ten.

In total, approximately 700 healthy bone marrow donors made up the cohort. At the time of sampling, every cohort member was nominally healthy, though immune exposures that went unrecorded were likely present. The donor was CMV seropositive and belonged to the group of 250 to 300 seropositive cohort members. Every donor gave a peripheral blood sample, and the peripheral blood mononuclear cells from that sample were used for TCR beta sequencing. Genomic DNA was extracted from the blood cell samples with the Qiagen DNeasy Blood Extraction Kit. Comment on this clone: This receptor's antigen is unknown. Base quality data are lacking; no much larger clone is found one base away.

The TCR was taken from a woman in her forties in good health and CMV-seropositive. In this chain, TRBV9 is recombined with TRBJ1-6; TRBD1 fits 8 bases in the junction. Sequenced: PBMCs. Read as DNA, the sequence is TGTGCCAGCAGCCGTTCGACAGGGGTTTCACCCCTCCACTTT. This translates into CASSRSTGVSPLHF.